This is a list of T cell receptor beta chains from one sample in a study of identifying expanded T cells in peripheral blood. The data were produced by immunoSEQ multiplex PCR, yet TCRdb's version contains in-frame clones alone and is incomplete. The sample records some 95,000 clones, approximately 84% being singletons. Sequenced sample: blood. The origin of the receptors is a person between 18 and 75 years old in good health. CDR3s include the opening cysteine and the closing phenylalanine or tryptophan. Fields, in order: J gene, D gene, V gene, CDR3 protein, CDR3 DNA. The D gene is left open where the match is weak.

TRBJ1-1 | NA | TRBV2 | CASSHTSTNTEAFF | TGTGCCAGCAGTCACACTTCAACGAACACTGAAGCTTTCTTT
TRBJ2-4 | NA | TRBV23-1 | CASSQPPEGWCIQYF | TGCGCCAGCAGTCAACCCCCGGAGGGGTGGTGCATTCAGTACTTC
TRBJ1-4 | NA | TRBV18 | CASSRDIATNEKLFF | TGTGCCAGCTCACGGGACATTGCAACTAATGAAAAACTGTTTTTT
TRBJ2-7 | NA | TRBV6-5 | CASSYQGGGSEQYF | TGTGCCAGCAGTTACCAGGGGGGGGGAAGCGAGCAGTACTTC
TRBJ1-3 | NA | TRBV7-2 | CASSLQGGNTIYF | TGTGCCAGCAGCTTACAGGGTGGAAACACCATATATTTT
TRBJ1-5 | NA | TRBV4-3 | CASSQDREVQPQHF | TGCGCCAGCAGCCAAGATCGGGAAGTTCAGCCCCAGCATTTT
TRBJ1-6 | NA | TRBV11-2 | CASSLRVGSPLHF | TGTGCCAGCAGCTTGCGTGTAGGTTCACCCCTCCACTTT
TRBJ2-7 | NA | TRBV19 | CASSMTANPDYEQYF | TGTGCCAGTAGTATGACAGCGAACCCGGACTATGAGCAGTACTTC
TRBJ2-3 | NA | TRBV10-2 | CASRGLTDTQYF | TGCGCCAGCAGGGGACTCACAGATACGCAGTATTTT
TRBJ1-3 | TRBD1 | TRBV19 | CASSGQGVRNTIYF | TGTGCTTCGTCCGGACAGGGGGTTCGAAACACCATATATTTT
TRBJ1-3 | NA | TRBV2 | CASSEGRATGNTIYF | TGTGCCAGCAGTGAGGGCCGGGCGACTGGAAACACCATATATTTT
TRBJ1-3 | NA | TRBV11-2 | CASSLVPVGNTIYF | TGTGCCAGCAGCTTAGTTCCGGTTGGAAACACCATATATTTT
TRBJ1-2 | NA | TRBV29-1 | CSVELRQTYGYTF | TGCAGCGTTGAATTGAGACAGACTTATGGCTACACCTTC
TRBJ2-1 | TRBD1 | TRBV7-8 | CASSPWNTGQGYNEQFF | TGTGCCAGCAGCCCTTGGAACACGGGACAGGGCTACAATGAGCAGTTCTTC
TRBJ2-7 | TRBD2 | TRBV7-3 | CASSRGGGYEQYF | TGTGCCAGCAGTCGGGGCGGGGGCTACGAGCAGTACTTC
TRBJ1-3 | TRBD1 | TRBV7-6 | CASSGRDRGSSGNTIYF | TGTGCCAGCAGCGGACGGGACAGGGGTAGCTCTGGAAACACCATATATTTT
TRBJ2-3 | NA | TRBV4-1 | CASSQEGYQAQYF | TGCGCCAGCAGCCAAGAGGGGTACCAGGCGCAGTATTTT
TRBJ2-1 | TRBD1 | TRBV4-3 | CASSQDYFGTGGPNEQFF | TGCGCCAGCAGCCAAGATTATTTCGGGACAGGGGGGCCCAATGAGCAGTTCTTC
TRBJ1-2 | NA | TRBV9 | CASSVEGSYGYTF | TGTGCCAGCAGCGTTGAGGGGAGCTATGGCTACACCTTC